What follows is one T cell receptor (beta chain) and its context. Antigen: not known. These data come from a study of T cell responses to AZD1222 COVID-19 vaccine. As for the study in general: Analyses pooled second doses at about 4 or about 12 weeks.

Profiling relied on immunoSEQ multiplex PCR, and the TCRdb table lists in-frame clones only, not all of them. The table includes over 100,000 clones, 80% to 90% detected once. Notes on the study in general: Donors were chiefly white British, with a greater number of females, and clonal diversity was perhaps underestimated. The study found vaccine-associated CD4 TCRs spanning spike, dominant at 160-218 and 743-854. Baseline testing showed seropositivity in only five or six AZD1222 recipients.

Per germline, CDR1 SGHRS and CDR2 YFSETQ. The V gene end was trimmed by 4 bases and the J gene end by 6 bases; junction bases not matched to a gene: 5. CDR3 length: 14 amino acids. The sequence came from an adult in good health. This specimen consisted of peripheral blood, obtained on day 0 of AZD1222 vaccination. The chain couples TRBV5-1 to TRBJ2-7; TRBD1 matches at 12 bases. CDR3 amino acids: CASSTGTGGLEQYF. Here the CDR3 DNA reads TGCGCCAGCAGCACCGGGACAGGGGGCCTCGAGCAGTACTTC.